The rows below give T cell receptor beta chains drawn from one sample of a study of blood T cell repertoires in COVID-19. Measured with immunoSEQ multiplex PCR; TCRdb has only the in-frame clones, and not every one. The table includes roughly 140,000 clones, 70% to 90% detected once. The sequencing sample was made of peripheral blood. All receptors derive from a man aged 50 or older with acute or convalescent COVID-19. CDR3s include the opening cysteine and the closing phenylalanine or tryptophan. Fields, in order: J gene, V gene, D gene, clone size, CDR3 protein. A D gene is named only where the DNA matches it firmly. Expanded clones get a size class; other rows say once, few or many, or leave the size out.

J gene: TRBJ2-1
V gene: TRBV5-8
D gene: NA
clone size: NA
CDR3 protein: CASSSVLRDEQFF

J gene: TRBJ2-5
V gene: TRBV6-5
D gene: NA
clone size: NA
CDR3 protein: CASSYSNPGLETQYF

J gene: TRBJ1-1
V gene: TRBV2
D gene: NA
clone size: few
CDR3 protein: CASSDQGYFTEAFF

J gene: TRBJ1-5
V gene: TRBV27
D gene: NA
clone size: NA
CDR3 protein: CASSLRVAQPQHF

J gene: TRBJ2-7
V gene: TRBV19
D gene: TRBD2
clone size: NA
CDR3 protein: CASSPRTSGGTYEQYF

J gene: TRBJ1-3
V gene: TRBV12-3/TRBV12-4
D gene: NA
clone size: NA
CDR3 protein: CATRASSGNTIYF

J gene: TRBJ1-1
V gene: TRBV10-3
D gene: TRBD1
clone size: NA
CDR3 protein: CAISPGQGGTEAFF

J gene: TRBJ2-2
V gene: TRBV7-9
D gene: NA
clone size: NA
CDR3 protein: CATGWTGELFF

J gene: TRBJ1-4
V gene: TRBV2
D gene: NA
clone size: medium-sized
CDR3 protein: CASREDGLNEKLFF

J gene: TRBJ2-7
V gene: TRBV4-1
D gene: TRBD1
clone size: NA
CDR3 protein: CASSREMDRVNNEQYF

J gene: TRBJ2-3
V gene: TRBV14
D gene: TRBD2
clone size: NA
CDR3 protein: CASSNEGLAGVGDTQYF

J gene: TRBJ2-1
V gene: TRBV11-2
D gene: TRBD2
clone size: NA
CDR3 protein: CASSPMGGTLTYNEQFF

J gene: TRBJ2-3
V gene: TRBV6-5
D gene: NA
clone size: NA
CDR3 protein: CASSYIGGLTDTQYF

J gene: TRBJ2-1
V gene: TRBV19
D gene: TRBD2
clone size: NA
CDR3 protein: CASGSVTAGAYNEQFF

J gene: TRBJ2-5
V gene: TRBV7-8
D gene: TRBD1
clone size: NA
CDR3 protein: CASSGTGDETQYF

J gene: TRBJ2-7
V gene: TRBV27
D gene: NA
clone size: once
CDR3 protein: CASSLRIGSYEQYF

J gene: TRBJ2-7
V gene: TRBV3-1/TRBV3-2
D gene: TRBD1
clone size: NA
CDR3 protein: CASSHDRGSYEQYF

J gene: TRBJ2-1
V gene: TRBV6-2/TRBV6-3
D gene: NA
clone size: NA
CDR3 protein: CASSPWDFSYNEQFF

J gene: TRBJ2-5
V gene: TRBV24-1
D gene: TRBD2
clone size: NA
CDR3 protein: CATSPGLAGVFQETQYF

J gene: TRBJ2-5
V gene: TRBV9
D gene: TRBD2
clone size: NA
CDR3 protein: CASSVVASGGAYQETQYF

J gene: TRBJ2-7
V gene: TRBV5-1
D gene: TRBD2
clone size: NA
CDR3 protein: CASSLSGLAGDREQYF

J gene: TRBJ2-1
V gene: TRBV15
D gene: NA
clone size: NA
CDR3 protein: CATSRGGTGPLSHYNEQFF

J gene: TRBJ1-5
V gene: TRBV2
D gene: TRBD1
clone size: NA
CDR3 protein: CASSAWTGGYSNQPQHF

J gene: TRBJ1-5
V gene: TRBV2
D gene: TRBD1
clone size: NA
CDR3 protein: CASRQQGAGQPQHF

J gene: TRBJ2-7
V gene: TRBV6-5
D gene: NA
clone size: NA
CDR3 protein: CASSYSWGAYEQYF

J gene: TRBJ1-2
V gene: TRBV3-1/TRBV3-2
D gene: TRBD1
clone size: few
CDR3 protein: CASSQGTGGFSNYGYTF

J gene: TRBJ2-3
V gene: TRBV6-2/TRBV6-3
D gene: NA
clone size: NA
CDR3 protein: CASSHTRADTQYF

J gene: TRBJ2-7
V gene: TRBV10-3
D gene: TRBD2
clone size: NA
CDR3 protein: CAISVREAAYEQYF

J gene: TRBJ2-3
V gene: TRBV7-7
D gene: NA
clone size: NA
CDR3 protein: CASSPGSGQRDTQYF

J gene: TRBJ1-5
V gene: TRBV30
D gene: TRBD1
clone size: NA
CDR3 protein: CAWSDRRTGGQPQHF

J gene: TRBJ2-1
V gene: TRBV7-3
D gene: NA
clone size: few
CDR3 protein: CASSLGLSSYNEQFF

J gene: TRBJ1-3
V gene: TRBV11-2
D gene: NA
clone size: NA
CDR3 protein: CASSLTGIGNTIYF

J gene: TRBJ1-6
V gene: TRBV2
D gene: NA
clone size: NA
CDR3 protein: CAVRGDTSPLHF

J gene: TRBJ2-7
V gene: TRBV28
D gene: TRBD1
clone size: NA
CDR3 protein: CASSSTGTGVNEQYF

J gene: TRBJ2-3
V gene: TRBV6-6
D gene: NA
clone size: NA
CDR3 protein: CASREQGSTDTQYF

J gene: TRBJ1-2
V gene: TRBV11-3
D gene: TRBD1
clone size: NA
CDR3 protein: CASSSDRGYGYTF

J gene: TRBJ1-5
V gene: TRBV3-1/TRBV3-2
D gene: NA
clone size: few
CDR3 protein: CASSQDPGGNQPQHF

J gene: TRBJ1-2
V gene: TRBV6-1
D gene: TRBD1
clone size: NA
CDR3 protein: CASSEGPGQGYGYTF

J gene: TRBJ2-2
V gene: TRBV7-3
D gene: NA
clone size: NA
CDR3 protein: CASSQQTGGSGELFF

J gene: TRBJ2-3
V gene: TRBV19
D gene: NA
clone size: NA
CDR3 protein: CASSRASSTDTQYF

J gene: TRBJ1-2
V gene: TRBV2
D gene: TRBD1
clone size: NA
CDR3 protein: CASVTGTGVYGYTF

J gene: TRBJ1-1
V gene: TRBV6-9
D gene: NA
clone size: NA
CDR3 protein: CASSFRWAFF

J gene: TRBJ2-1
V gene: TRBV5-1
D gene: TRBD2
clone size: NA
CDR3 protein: CASRRGDLGVDEQFF

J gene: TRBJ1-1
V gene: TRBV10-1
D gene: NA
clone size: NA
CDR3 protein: CASSESGQGGTEAFF

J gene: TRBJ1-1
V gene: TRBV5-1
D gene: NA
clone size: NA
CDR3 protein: CASSLAADGVAFF

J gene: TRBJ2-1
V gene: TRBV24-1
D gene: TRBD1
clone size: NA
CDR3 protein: CATSDLWQGAHEQFF

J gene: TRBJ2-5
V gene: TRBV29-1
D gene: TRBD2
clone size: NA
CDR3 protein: CSVVRGGVGQTQYF

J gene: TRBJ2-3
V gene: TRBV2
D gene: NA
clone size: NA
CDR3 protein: CASSEGTNTDTQYF

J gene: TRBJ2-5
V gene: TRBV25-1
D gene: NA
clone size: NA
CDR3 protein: CASSEPQRGQETQYF

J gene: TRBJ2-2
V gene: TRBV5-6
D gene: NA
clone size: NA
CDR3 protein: CASSFGSGELFF

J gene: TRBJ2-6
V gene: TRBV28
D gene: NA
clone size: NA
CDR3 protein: CASSLAGFNGANVLTF

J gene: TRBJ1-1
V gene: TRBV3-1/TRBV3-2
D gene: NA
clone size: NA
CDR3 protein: CASMSSMNTEAFF

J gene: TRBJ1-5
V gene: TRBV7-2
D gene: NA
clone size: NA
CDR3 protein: CASSPLKGRGRYQPQHF

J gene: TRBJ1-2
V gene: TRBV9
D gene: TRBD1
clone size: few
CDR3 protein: CASSVAMGTGEGYTF

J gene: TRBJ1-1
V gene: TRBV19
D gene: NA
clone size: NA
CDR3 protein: CASSPRGSTEAFF